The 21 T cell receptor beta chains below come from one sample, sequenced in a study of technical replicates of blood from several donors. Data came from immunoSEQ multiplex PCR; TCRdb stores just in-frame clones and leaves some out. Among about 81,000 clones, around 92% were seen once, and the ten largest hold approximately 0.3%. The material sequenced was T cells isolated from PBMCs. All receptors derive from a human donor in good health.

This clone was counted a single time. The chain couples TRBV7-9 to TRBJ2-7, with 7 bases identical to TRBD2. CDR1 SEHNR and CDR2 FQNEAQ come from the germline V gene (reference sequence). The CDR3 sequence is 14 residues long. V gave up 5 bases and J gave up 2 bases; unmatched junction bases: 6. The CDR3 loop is CASSVRLAPYEQYF. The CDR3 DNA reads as TGTGCCAGCAGCGTCCGACTAGCCCCCTACGAGCAGTACTTC.

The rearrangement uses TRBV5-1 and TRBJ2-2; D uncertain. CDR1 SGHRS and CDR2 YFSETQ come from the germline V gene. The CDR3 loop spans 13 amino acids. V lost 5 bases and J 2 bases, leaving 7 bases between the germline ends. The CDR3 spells CASRIQNTGELFF. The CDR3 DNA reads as TGCGCCAGCAGAATACAAAACACCGGGGAGCTGTTTTTT.

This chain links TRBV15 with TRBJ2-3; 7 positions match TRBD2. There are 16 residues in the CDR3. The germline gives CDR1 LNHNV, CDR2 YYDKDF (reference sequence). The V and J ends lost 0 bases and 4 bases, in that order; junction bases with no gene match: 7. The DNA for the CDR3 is TGTGCCACCAGCAGAGATAGGTTGCGGGAGTCAGATACGCAGTATTTT. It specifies CATSRDRLRESDTQYF.

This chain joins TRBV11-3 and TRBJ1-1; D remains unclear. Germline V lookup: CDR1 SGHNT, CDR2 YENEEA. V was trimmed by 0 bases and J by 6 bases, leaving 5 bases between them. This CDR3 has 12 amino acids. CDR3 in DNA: TGTGCCAGCAGCTTAGAACGCGCTGAAGCTTTCTTT. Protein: CASSLERAEAFF.

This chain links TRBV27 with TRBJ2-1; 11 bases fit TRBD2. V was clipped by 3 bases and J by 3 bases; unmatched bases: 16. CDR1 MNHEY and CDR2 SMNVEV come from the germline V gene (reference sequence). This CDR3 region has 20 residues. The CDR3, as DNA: TGTGCCAGCAGTTTGCCCCCAGTGGCTAGCGGGAGGTATAACTACAATGAGCAGTTCTTC. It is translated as CASSLPPVASGRYNYNEQFF.

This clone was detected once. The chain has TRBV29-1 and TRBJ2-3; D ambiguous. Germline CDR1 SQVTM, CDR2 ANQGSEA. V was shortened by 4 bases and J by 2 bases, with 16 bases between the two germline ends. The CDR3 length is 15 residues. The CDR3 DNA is TGCAGCGTTGGTACGATCAGCCAGGACACAGATACGCAGTATTTT. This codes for CSVGTISQDTDTQYF.

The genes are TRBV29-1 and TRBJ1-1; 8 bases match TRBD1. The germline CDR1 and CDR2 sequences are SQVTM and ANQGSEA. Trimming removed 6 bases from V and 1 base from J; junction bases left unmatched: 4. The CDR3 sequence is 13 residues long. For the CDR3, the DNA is TGCAGCGTGGTGACAGGGGCGAACACTGAAGCTTTCTTT. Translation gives CSVVTGANTEAFF.

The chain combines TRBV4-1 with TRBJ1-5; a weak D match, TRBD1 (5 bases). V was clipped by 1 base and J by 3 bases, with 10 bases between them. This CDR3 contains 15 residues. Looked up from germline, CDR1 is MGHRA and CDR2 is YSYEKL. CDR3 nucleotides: TGCGCCAGCAGCCAAGTACAAGGGGCCAATCAGCCCCAGCATTTT. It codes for CASSQVQGANQPQHF.

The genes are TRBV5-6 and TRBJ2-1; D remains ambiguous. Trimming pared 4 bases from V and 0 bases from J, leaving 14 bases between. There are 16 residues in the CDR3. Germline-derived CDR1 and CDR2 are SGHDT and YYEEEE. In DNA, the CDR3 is TGTGCCAGCAGCCCCGCCTACAGTCCCTCCTACAATGAGCAGTTCTTC. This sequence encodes CASSPAYSPSYNEQFF.

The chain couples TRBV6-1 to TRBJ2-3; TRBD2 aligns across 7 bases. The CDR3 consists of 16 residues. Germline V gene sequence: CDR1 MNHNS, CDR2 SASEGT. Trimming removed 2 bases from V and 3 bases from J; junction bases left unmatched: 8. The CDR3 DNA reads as TGTGCCAGCAGTGAAACCGGGGGGACGGGAACAGATACGCAGTATTTT. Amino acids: CASSETGGTGTDTQYF.

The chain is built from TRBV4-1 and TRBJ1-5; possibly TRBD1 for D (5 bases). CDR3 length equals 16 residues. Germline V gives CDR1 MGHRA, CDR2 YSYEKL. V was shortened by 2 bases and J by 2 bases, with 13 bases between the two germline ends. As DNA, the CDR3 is TGCGCCAGCAGCCAACCACAGGTTCGGGGCAATCAGCCCCAGCATTTT. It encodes CASSQPQVRGNQPQHF.

In DNA form, the CDR3 reads TGTGCCAGCAGTTTGGGACAGCCTCCTTACGAGCAGTACTTC. Protein product: CASSLGQPPYEQYF. This rearrangement joins TRBV28 to TRBJ2-7, with 7 bases fitting TRBD1. The CDR3 is 14 residues long. Germline V gene lookup returns CDR1 MDHEN and CDR2 SYDVKM. V lost 3 bases to trimming and J lost 4 bases; unmatched junction nucleotides: 6. Variable domain in full (rest from reference TRBV28 and TRBJ2-7): DVKVTQSSRYLVKRTGEKVFLECVQDMDHENMFWYRQDPGLGLRLIYFSYDVKMKEKGDIPEGYSVSREKKERFSLILESASTNQTSMYLCASSLGQPPYEQYFGPGTRLTVT.

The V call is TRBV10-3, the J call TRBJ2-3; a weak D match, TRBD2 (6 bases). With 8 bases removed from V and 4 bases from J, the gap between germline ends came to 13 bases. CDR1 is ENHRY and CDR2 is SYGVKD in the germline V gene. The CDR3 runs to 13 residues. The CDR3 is CAIGGEFSDTQYF. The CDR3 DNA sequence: TGTGCCATCGGCGGGGAGTTCTCAGATACGCAGTATTTT.

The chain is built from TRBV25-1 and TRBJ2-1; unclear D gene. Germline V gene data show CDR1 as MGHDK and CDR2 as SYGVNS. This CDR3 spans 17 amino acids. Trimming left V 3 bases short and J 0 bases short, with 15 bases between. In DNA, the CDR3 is TGTGCCAGCAGTGACGATTCCGGGTTTAGCTCCTACAATGAGCAGTTCTTC. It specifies CASSDDSGFSSYNEQFF.

CDR3 nucleotide sequence: TGTGCCAGCAGCTTAGTTAGCGGGAGTAGGGTGGATACGCAGTATTTT. Its translation: CASSLVSGSRVDTQYF. The genes are TRBV11-2 and TRBJ2-3; 9 bases map to TRBD2. This CDR3 has 16 amino acids. J lost 6 bases, V lost 1 base, and 8 bases had no gene match. CDR1 and CDR2 (germline): SGHAT, FQNNGV.

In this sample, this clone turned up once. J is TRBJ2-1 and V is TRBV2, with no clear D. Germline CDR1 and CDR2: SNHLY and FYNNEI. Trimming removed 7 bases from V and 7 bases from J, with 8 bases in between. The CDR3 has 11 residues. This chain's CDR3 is CASILENEQFF. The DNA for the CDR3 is TGTGCCAGCATTTTAGAAAATGAGCAGTTCTTC.

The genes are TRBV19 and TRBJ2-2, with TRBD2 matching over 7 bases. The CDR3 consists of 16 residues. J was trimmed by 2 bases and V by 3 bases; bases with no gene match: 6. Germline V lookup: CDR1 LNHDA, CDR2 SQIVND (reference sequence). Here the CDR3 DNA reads TGTGCCAGTAGTATTGGGGCTAGCGGAAACACCGGGGAGCTGTTTTTT. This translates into CASSIGASGNTGELFF. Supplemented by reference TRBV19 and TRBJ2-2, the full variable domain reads DGGITQSPKYLFRKEGQNVTLSCEQNLNHDAMYWYRQDPGQGLRLIYYSQIVNDFQKGDIAEGYSVSREKKESFPLTVTSAQKNPTAFYLCASSIGASGNTGELFFGEGSRLTVL.

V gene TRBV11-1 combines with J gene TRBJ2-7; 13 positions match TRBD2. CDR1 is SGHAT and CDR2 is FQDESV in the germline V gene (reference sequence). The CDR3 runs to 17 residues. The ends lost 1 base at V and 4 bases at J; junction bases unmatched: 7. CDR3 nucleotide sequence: TGTGCCAGCAGCTTAGGACAGAGGACTAGCGGGGGTTACGAGCAGTACTTC. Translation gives CASSLGQRTSGGYEQYF. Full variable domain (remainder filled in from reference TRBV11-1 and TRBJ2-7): EAEVAQSPRYKITEKSQAVAFWCDPISGHATLYWYRQILGQGPELLVQFQDESVVDDSQLPKDRFSAERLKGVDSTLKIQPAELGDSAMYLCASSLGQRTSGGYEQYFGPGTRLTVT.

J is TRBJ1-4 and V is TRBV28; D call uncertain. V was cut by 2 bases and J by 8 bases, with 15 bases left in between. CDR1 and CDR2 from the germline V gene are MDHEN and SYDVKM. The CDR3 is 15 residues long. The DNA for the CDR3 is TGTGCCAGCAGTTTAAACCGACTCCACCCCGAAAAACTGTTTTTT. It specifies CASSLNRLHPEKLFF.

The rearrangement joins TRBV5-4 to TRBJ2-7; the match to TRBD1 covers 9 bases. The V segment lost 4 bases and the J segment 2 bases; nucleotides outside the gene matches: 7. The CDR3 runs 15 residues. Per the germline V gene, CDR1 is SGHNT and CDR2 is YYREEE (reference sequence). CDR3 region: CASSPGQGWTYEQYF. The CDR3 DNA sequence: TGTGCCAGCAGCCCGGGACAGGGTTGGACCTACGAGCAGTACTTC.

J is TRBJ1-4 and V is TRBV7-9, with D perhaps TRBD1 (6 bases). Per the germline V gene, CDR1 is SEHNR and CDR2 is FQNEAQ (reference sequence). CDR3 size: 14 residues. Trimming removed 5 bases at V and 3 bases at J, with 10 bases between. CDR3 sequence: CASSHGQSNEKLFF. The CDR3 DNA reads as TGTGCCAGCAGCCATGGACAGTCTAATGAAAAACTGTTTTTT.